The entry below describes one TCR beta chain. Its antigen is unknown. The data stem from a study of cytomegalovirus exposure and HLA in healthy donors. The PCR had 60 Vbeta and 13 Jbeta primers. Sequencing was performed with immunoSEQ multiplex PCR; in TCRdb, only in-frame clones are kept and a portion is missing. The data show 150,000 to 200,000 clones, around 80% seen once. Trimming took off 2 bases at V and 8 bases at J, with 10 bases between the two ends. The CDR3 is 13 amino acids. Germline-derived CDR1 and CDR2 are SNHLY and FYNNEI. The study, taken as a whole, reports: Later analysis placed DRB1 highest and HLA-C lowest in TCR association rates, which differed by HLA locus. Most of the CMV-associated TCR beta chains (in a later analysis) appeared to be HLA-restricted.

The chain couples TRBV2 to TRBJ1-5; D gene unclear. What was sequenced was PBMCs. This receptor was taken from a male donor in good health and CMV-seronegative. This chain's CDR3 is CASSELENKPQHF. In DNA, the CDR3 is TGTGCCAGCAGTGAACTGGAGAACAAGCCCCAGCATTTT.